This T cell receptor beta chain was obtained from a study of CD8+ T cells in alopecia areata. Using CD4, CD8alpha, NKG2D, NKG2ACE and other markers, pooled cutaneous lymph node cells were sorted. RNA extraction and reverse transcription yielded cDNA as sequencing template. Assay used: immunoSEQ multiplex PCR; TCRdb lists only in-frame clones, some missing. This sample comprises 290,000 or so clones, none seen once only. V lost 4 bases and J lost 3; bases outside the gene matches: 1. Germline V gene data show CDR1 as NSHNY and CDR2 as SYGAGN. This CDR3 spans 13 amino acids. Notes on the study in general: Especially in alopecia totalis/universalis, lesional scalp showed greater clonality than normal scalp did. Against the mouse data, patients shared TCRs less clearly, possibly for HLA reasons. Scalp sample data also include resident alphabeta T cells from normal skin.

This clone was observed a few times. Its antigen is not identified. Mouse names are used for the genes. The read halts 4 residues ahead of the CDR3 end, with the missing end drawn from the germline J gene. Other DNA sequences in this sample translate to the same CDR3. J is TRBJ2-1 and V is TRBV13-1; the match to TRBD1 covers 7 bases. Sequenced material: CD4+ T cells sorted from a lymph node. The receptor was isolated from a C3H/HeJ mouse with alopecia areata. The strain's MHC haplotype is H2-k. CDR3 region: CASSSGGYAEQFF. The sequenced CDR3 bases are TGTGCCAGCAGTTCAGGGGGCTATGCT.